Presented here are 8 T cell receptor beta chains from one specimen sequenced in a study of T cell repertoires in ileal Crohn's disease. Data came from immunoSEQ multiplex PCR; TCRdb stores just in-frame clones and leaves some out. This repertoire shows fewer than 20,000 clones, more than 85% found once; its top ten account for roughly 7%. As for time point: inflamed ileum from the surgical specimen. Sequenced material: ileal tissue. The receptors were sampled from an adult with Crohn's disease.

The chain employs TRBV30 and TRBJ1-2; D is possibly TRBD1 (5 bases). Germline CDR1 reads GTSNPN; CDR2 reads SVGIG (reference sequence). The CDR3 is 12 residues long. Trimming pared 4 bases from V and 8 bases from J, leaving 14 bases between. CDR3 DNA: TGTGCCTGGACAGGGCCTTCGGGGGGCTACACCTTC. It translates to CAWTGPSGGYTF. The whole variable domain, filled in from reference TRBV30 and TRBJ1-2, reads SQTIHQWPATLVQPVGSPLSLECTVEGTSNPNLYWYRQAAGRGLQLLFYSVGIGQISSEVPQNLSASRPQDRQFILSSKKLLLSDSGFYLCAWTGPSGGYTFGSGTRLTVV.

This chain uses TRBV4-1 with TRBJ1-2; possible D gene TRBD1, 5 bases. Germline V gene data show CDR1 as MGHRA and CDR2 as YSYEKL. This CDR3 has 16 residues. V lost 0 bases to trimming and J lost 8 bases, with 19 bases between them. The CDR3 nucleotides are TGCGCCAGCAGCCAAGATCAGAGCAGGGCGAGGCGAGGCTACACCTTC. Protein product: CASSQDQSRARRGYTF.

This chain links TRBV7-2 with TRBJ1-5; no clear D. The germline gives CDR1 SGHTA, CDR2 FQGNSA. This CDR3 comprises 15 residues. The V end was cut by 3 bases, the J end by 0 bases, with 9 bases between. The CDR3 DNA sequence: TGTGCCAGCAGCTTGTCGGCTTCTAGCAATCAGCCCCAGCATTTT. This codes for CASSLSASSNQPQHF.

The chain carries TRBV7-6 and TRBJ1-3; the match to TRBD1 covers 9 bases. Looked up from germline, CDR1 is SGHVS and CDR2 is FNYEAQ. The V gene end was trimmed by 10 bases and the J gene end by 3 bases; junction bases not matched to a gene: 7. The CDR3 runs 14 residues. CDR3 bases: TGTGCCACCTGGACAGGGGTTGGTGGAAACACCATATATTTT. This translates into CATWTGVGGNTIYF.

The J gene is TRBJ1-2, the V gene TRBV6-1; 9 nucleotides line up with TRBD1. The V segment lost 6 bases and the J segment 7 bases; nucleotides outside the gene matches: 3. The CDR3 loop spans 12 amino acids. CDR1 and CDR2 from the germline V gene are MNHNS and SASEGT. CDR3 amino acids: CASSLTGGGYTF. CDR3 coding DNA: TGTGCCAGCAGCCTGACAGGGGGTGGCTACACCTTC.

V and J are TRBV11-3 and TRBJ2-7, with TRBD1 matching over 7 bases. The CDR3 runs 17 residues. V lost 2 bases to trimming and J lost 2 bases; unmatched junction nucleotides: 12. Germline CDR1 and CDR2: SGHNT and YENEEA. Here the CDR3 DNA reads TGTGCCAGCAGCTTATTACTTTCGGGGACAGAGCCCTACGAGCAGTACTTC. This codes for CASSLLLSGTEPYEQYF.

This chain uses TRBV11-1 with TRBJ2-1; D is unresolved. From germline, CDR1 is SGHAT and CDR2 FQDESV (reference sequence). The CDR3 sequence is 17 residues long. The V end was cut by 5 bases, the J end by 4 bases, with 21 bases between. CDR3 sequence (DNA): TGTGCCAGCAGCCGTCATTCCTACACGGCTGAGTACAATGAGCAGTTCTTC. Translated, it gives CASSRHSYTAEYNEQFF.

This rearrangement joins TRBV11-2 to TRBJ2-3; D not certain. Trimming shortened V by 1 base and J by 10 bases, and 9 bases separated the two germline ends. CDR3 length: 12 amino acids. Per germline, CDR1 SGHAT and CDR2 FQNNGV. CDR3 residues: CASSLVGTAQYF. The CDR3 DNA follows: TGTGCCAGCAGCTTAGTTGGTACGGCGCAGTATTTT.